These 24 T cell receptor beta chains originate from one sample sequenced in a study of shared clonotypes between healthy human individuals. The naive CD8 fraction comprised CD45RO-negative cells positively selected for CCR7 and excluded terminally differentiated effector memory CD45RA+ cells. Generated by immunoSEQ multiplex PCR, the TCRdb table keeps only in-frame clones and is missing some. In the table there are approximately 2,200,000 clones, just over 90% of which are singletons. The sequencing sample was made of naive CD8+ T cells from PBMCs. Every receptor here comes from a man aged 18 to 35 in good health. Some clones in this sample may be carry-over from other donors' samples.

The chain has TRBV4-3 and TRBJ2-3, with D maybe TRBD2 (5 bases). This CDR3 spans 16 amino acids. Germline V gene lookup returns CDR1 LGHNA and CDR2 YSLEER. Trimming shortened V by 4 bases and J by 2 bases, and 16 bases separated the two germline ends. CDR3 DNA: TGCGCCAGCAGCCTTACTGAGAGCGGAAACACAGATACGCAGTATTTT. It codes for CASSLTESGNTDTQYF.

This clone was seen only once. The rearrangement links TRBV2 to TRBJ2-1, with 8 positions matching TRBD2. The CDR3 sequence is 15 residues long. Germline CDR1 and CDR2: SNHLY and FYNNEI. Germline trimming cut 7 bases from V and 3 bases from J; bases unmatched to any gene: 8. The DNA for the CDR3 is TGTGCCAGCACTCGAGCGGGAGTGGTCTACAATGAGCAGTTCTTC. Its translation: CASTRAGVVYNEQFF.

On this clone itself: Distinct nucleotide sequences in the sample also encode this CDR3. The rearrangement links TRBV27 to TRBJ2-1, with TRBD2 matching 7 bases. The V gene end was trimmed by 1 base and the J gene end by 5 bases; junction bases not matched to a gene: 5. CDR1 is MNHEY, CDR2 SMNVEV, per germline (reference sequence). CDR3 length: 15 amino acids. This CDR3 reads CASSLLASGNNEQFF. The CDR3 DNA reads TGTGCCAGCAGTTTATTGGCTAGCGGCAACAATGAGCAGTTCTTC.

The chain is built from TRBV4-2 and TRBJ1-5; possibly TRBD1 for D (6 bases). This CDR3 spans 17 amino acids. Per the germline V gene, CDR1 is LGHNA and CDR2 is YNFKEQ. With 0 bases removed from V and 3 bases from J, the gap between germline ends came to 15 bases. The DNA of the CDR3 is TGTGCCAGCAGCCAAGATGGTAGGGGGGTAATCAATCAGCCCCAGCATTTT. Protein sequence: CASSQDGRGVINQPQHF.

The genes are TRBV2 and TRBJ2-7, with D uncertain. There are 13 residues in the CDR3. Germline V lookup: CDR1 SNHLY, CDR2 FYNNEI. Trimming cost V 3 bases and J 4 bases, with 10 bases left between them. This CDR3 is CASSEGSRYEQYF. CDR3 DNA: TGTGCCAGCAGTGAGGGATCTCGGTACGAGCAGTACTTC.

The V and J genes are TRBV29-1 and TRBJ2-7; TRBD2 matches at 8 bases. The V gene's germline CDR1 is SQVTM and CDR2 ANQGSEA. The ends lost 6 bases at V and 4 bases at J; junction bases unmatched: 14. CDR3 length: 15 amino acids. CDR3 protein: CSVRGAASGPYEQYF. The CDR3, as DNA: TGCAGCGTCCGCGGGGCGGCTAGCGGGCCGTACGAGCAGTACTTC.

The chain combines TRBV28 with TRBJ2-5; the match to TRBD2 covers 8 bases. The junction had 6 bases not matched to a gene; V was cut back by 3 bases and J by 3 bases. CDR1 and CDR2 from the germline V gene are MDHEN and SYDVKM. The CDR3 consists of 15 residues. The CDR3 sequence is CASSLGEGLEETQYF. CDR3 sequence (DNA): TGTGCCAGCAGTTTGGGAGAGGGACTAGAAGAGACCCAGTACTTC.

The chain carries TRBV4-2 and TRBJ2-3; 8 bases fit TRBD2. V dropped 0 bases and J dropped 0; count of bases not matched to a gene: 11. The V gene's germline CDR1 is LGHNA and CDR2 YNFKEQ. The CDR3 runs 19 residues. The CDR3 DNA sequence: TGTGCCAGCAGCCAAGAGCTGAAGCGGGAGATTTATAGCACAGATACGCAGTATTTT. Residues: CASSQELKREIYSTDTQYF.

This rearrangement joins TRBV11-2 to TRBJ2-2; D not resolved. The ends were cut back, 2 bases at V and 4 bases at J, with 8 bases in the middle. CDR1 and CDR2 (germline): SGHAT, FQNNGV. The CDR3 has 14 residues. CDR3 nucleotides: TGTGCCAGCAGCTTATTAATCGGCACCGGGGAGCTGTTTTTT. Protein: CASSLLIGTGELFF. The full variable domain, in which reference TRBV11-2 and TRBJ2-2 provide the parts outside the CDR3, is EAGVAQSPRYKIIEKRQSVAFWCNPISGHATLYWYQQILGQGPKLLIQFQNNGVVDDSQLPKDRFSAERLKGVDSTLKIQPAKLEDSAVYLCASSLLIGTGELFFGEGSRLTVL.

The rearrangement joins TRBV25-1 to TRBJ1-2; TRBD1 is a possible D gene (5 bases). The V gene's germline CDR1 is MGHDK and CDR2 SYGVNS. The CDR3 extends over 12 amino acids. Trimming left V 6 bases short and J 2 bases short, with 7 bases between. CDR3 DNA sequence: TGTGCCAGCAGACGACAGAACTATGGCTACACCTTC. It encodes CASRRQNYGYTF.

V is TRBV21-1 and J is TRBJ2-3; whether TRBD1, the table's D call, matches the DNA was not checked. TRBV21-1 is classified as a pseudogene. This CDR3 is built from 18 residues. The CDR3 DNA reads TGTGCCAGCAGCAAAAATTTTTACAGATCCACTAGCACAGATACGCAGTATTTT. Translated: CASSKNFYRSTSTDTQYF.

As regards this clone: Other DNA sequences in the same sample also yield this CDR3. V is TRBV28 and J is TRBJ2-7; D is ambiguous. CDR1 and CDR2 from the germline V gene are MDHEN and SYDVKM. V was cut by 6 bases and J by 4 bases, with 10 bases left in between. This CDR3 is built from 12 residues. The CDR3 protein is CASSPRPYEQYF. In nucleotides, the CDR3 is TGTGCCAGCAGCCCCCGCCCATACGAGCAGTACTTC.

The chain has TRBV6-5 and TRBJ2-5; unclear D gene. The germline V gene encodes CDR1 MNHEY and CDR2 SVGAGI. This CDR3 contains 15 residues. Trimming pared 0 bases from V and 2 bases from J, leaving 10 bases between. The CDR3 coding sequence is TGTGCCAGCAGTTACTCGGGCCGGCCACAAGAGACCCAGTACTTC. As protein: CASSYSGRPQETQYF.

The CDR3 sequence is CATSWDRARQPQHF. CDR3 coding DNA: TGTGCCACCTCCTGGGACAGGGCTCGTCAGCCCCAGCATTTT. This chain uses TRBV19 with TRBJ1-5, with 9 bases aligning to TRBD1. The CDR3 totals 14 residues. Germline assignment: CDR1 LNHDA and CDR2 SQIVND (reference sequence). J gave up 6 bases and V 10 bases, and 10 bases lay outside the gene matches.

The gene calls are TRBV4-2 and TRBJ2-1; possibly TRBD2 for D (5 bases). This CDR3 has 12 residues. V lost 6 bases, J lost 10 bases, and 13 bases lay in between. Per germline, CDR1 LGHNA and CDR2 YNFKEQ. In DNA form, the CDR3 reads TGTGCCAGCAGGCCCGACGGGAAGGAGCAGTTCTTC. It yields the protein CASRPDGKEQFF.

This sequence joins TRBV10-3 and TRBJ1-1, with a tentative D call TRBD1 (6 bases). This CDR3 spans 12 amino acids. V lost 10 bases, J lost 2 bases, and 11 bases lay in between. Germline assignment: CDR1 ENHRY and CDR2 SYGVKD. The CDR3 loop reads CATGTLNTEAFF. The DNA of the CDR3 is TGTGCCACCGGGACACTTAACACTGAAGCTTTCTTT.

The chain uses TRBV19 and TRBJ1-5; no firm D call. Germline assignment: CDR1 LNHDA and CDR2 SQIVND (reference sequence). CDR3 length equals 14 residues. Trimming took off 7 bases at V and 5 bases at J, with 15 bases between the two ends. CDR3: CASKTKVGYQPQHF. CDR3 nucleotide sequence: TGTGCCAGTAAAACCAAGGTGGGGTATCAGCCCCAGCATTTT.

The chain recombines TRBV7-9 with TRBJ2-3, with 7 bases matching TRBD2. Per germline, CDR1 SEHNR and CDR2 FQNEAQ (reference sequence). V gave up 5 bases and J gave up 2 bases; unmatched junction bases: 10. The CDR3 covers 16 residues. This CDR3 is CASSTNRLAATDTQYF. CDR3 DNA sequence: TGTGCCAGCAGCACGAACCGACTAGCTGCCACAGATACGCAGTATTTT.

This clone has more than one count but fewer than ten. The rearrangement links TRBV7-9 to TRBJ2-1; 8 bases are shared with TRBD2. This CDR3 is built from 16 residues. CDR1 is SEHNR, CDR2 FQNEAQ, per germline (reference sequence). V trimming: 5 bases; J trimming: 4 bases; junction bases outside the gene matches: 10. This chain's CDR3 is CASSPGFTSGYNEQFF. The CDR3 coding sequence is TGTGCCAGCAGCCCGGGGTTCACTAGCGGATACAATGAGCAGTTCTTC.

The chain uses TRBV7-3 and TRBJ2-1; 8 nucleotides match TRBD1. This CDR3 comprises 14 residues. Trimming cost V 3 bases and J 8 bases; bases outside gene matches: 6. Germline CDR1 SGHTA, CDR2 FQGTGA. As DNA, the CDR3 is TGTGCCAGCAGCTTCAGGGGGCTTGGTGATGAGCAGTTCTTC. This encodes CASSFRGLGDEQFF.

This clone was seen a handful of times. This chain uses TRBV30 with TRBJ1-1; TRBD1 agrees at 7 bases. In germline, CDR1 is GTSNPN, CDR2 SVGIG (reference sequence). The CDR3 totals 12 residues. With V trimmed by 2 bases and J by 5 bases, 2 bases remained unmatched. The CDR3 is CAWSHRGTEAFF. The CDR3 nucleotides are TGTGCCTGGAGTCACAGGGGTACTGAAGCTTTCTTT. The full variable domain, its missing parts supplied by reference TRBV30 and TRBJ1-1, is SQTIHQWPATLVQPVGSPLSLECTVEGTSNPNLYWYRQAAGRGLQLLFYSVGIGQISSEVPQNLSASRPQDRQFILSSKKLLLSDSGFYLCAWSHRGTEAFFGQGTRLTVV.

The V call is TRBV6-6, the J call TRBJ1-2; no reliable D call. Germline values: CDR1 MNHNY, CDR2 SVGAGI (reference sequence). This CDR3 comprises 15 residues. The germline V and J ends were trimmed by 4 bases and 2 bases, with 14 bases remaining between them. CDR3 loop: CASSFSPASNYGYTF. In DNA form, the CDR3 reads TGTGCCAGCAGTTTCTCACCAGCCTCAAACTATGGCTACACCTTC.

V usage is TRBV11-2 and J usage is TRBJ2-1, with D maybe TRBD2 (5 bases). Germline V gene data show CDR1 as SGHAT and CDR2 as FQNNGV. The CDR3 consists of 16 residues. The V end lost 5 bases, the J end lost 1 base, and 15 bases lay between the germline ends. CDR3 sequence: CASSHGVGLSYNEQFF. CDR3 DNA: TGTGCCAGCAGCCACGGGGTTGGCTTATCCTACAATGAGCAGTTCTTC.

The chain has TRBV6-6 and TRBJ2-2; D not certain. This CDR3 has 12 residues. CDR1 is MNHNY and CDR2 is SVGAGI in the germline V gene (reference sequence). V lost 8 bases, J lost 7 bases, and 11 bases lay in between. This CDR3 is CASVAHVGELFF. CDR3 nucleotides: TGTGCCAGCGTGGCGCATGTCGGGGAGCTGTTTTTT.